These 19 T cell receptor beta chains came from one sample sequenced in a study of T cells in Graves' hyperthyroidism and ophthalmopathy. Amplification targeted TCR beta CDR3 regions from RNA transcripts. The HTBI primer set was used in a first-round RT-PCR of the TCR CDR3. Each CDR3 protein gets one entry after TCRdb re-called the multiplex PCR reads with MiXCR. This table has 650,000 to 850,000 distinct CDR3 sequences, about 17% appearing once. Sequencing was carried out using blood. All receptors come from a woman aged 45-65 years with Graves' hyperthyroidism that later progressed to Graves' ophthalmopathy.

This clonotype has only a few counts. The chain links TRBV9 to TRBJ2-3; D call uncertain. There are 13 residues in the CDR3. The germline gives CDR1 SGDLS, CDR2 YYNGEE. Trimming took 4 bases from V and 6 from J, leaving 12 bases between them. The CDR3 reads CASSSESVDTQYF. The CDR3 DNA follows: TGTGCCAGCAGCTCCGAGTCCGTGGATACGCAGTATTTT. The variable domain in full, completed from reference TRBV9 and TRBJ2-3, reads DSGVTQTPKHLITATGQRVTLRCSPRSGDLSVYWYQQSLDQGLQFLIQYYNGEERAKGNILERFSAQQFPDLHSELNLSSLELGDSALYFCASSSESVDTQYFGPGTRLTVL.

This clonotype was detected a few times. The chain uses TRBV6-2 or TRBV6-3 and TRBJ2-3; 7 positions agree with TRBD1. CDR1 MNHEY and CDR2 SVGEGT come from the germline V gene. V was pared by 2 bases and J by 4 bases, with 3 bases of the junction left unmatched. The CDR3 is 14 residues long. CDR3 in amino acids: CASSYDRAADTQYF. The CDR3 DNA reads as TGTGCCAGCAGTTACGACAGGGCCGCAGATACGCAGTATTTT.

The chain has TRBV6-2 or TRBV6-3 and TRBJ2-5, with 14 bases lining up with TRBD2. V dropped 0 bases and J dropped 5; count of bases not matched to a gene: 8. CDR1 and CDR2 from the germline V gene are MNHEY and SVGEGT. This CDR3 has 18 amino acids. This CDR3 reads CASSYSLGLAGGEETQYF. DNA of the CDR3: TGTGCCAGCAGTTACTCCCTCGGACTAGCGGGGGGCGAGGAGACCCAGTACTTC.

As for this clonotype: Since the CDR3 does not end with the conserved phenylalanine or tryptophan, this likely comes from a read error. This sequence joins TRBV20-1 and TRBJ1-1, with 8 bases aligning to TRBD1. In germline, CDR1 is DFQATT, CDR2 SNEGSKA (reference sequence). CDR3 length: 12 residues. The CDR3 here is CRATGGATEAFL. CDR3 bases: TGCAGGGCCACAGGGGGAGCGACTGAAGCTTTCCTT.

In this sample, this clonotype turned up a few times. DNA of the CDR3: TGCAGTGCTAGGGAGGGGGGCTATAACTCCTACAATGAGCAGTTCTTC. Protein: CSAREGGYNSYNEQFF. The gene calls are TRBV20-1 and TRBJ2-1; possibly TRBD1 or TRBD2 for D (6 bases each). The CDR3 runs to 16 residues. Germline V gene sequence: CDR1 DFQATT, CDR2 SNEGSKA (reference sequence). V gave up 3 bases and J gave up 0 bases, with 15 bases separating them.

CDR3 nucleotides: TGTGCCTGGAGTCTCATCGACACCGGGGAGCTGTTTTTT. Translating it yields CAWSLIDTGELFF. V gene TRBV30 combines with J gene TRBJ2-2, with unresolved D. Per germline, CDR1 GTSNPN and CDR2 SVGIG (reference sequence). The CDR3 spans 13 residues. Trimming cost V 2 bases and J 3 bases, with 7 bases left between them.

This clonotype was seen repeatedly, ten times or more. The chain is built from TRBV3-1 and TRBJ1-1; D not resolved. Germline V gene lookup returns CDR1 LGHDT and CDR2 YNNKEL (reference sequence). This CDR3 contains 13 residues. V gave up 4 bases and J gave up 6 bases, with 12 bases separating them. In nucleotides, the CDR3 is TGTGCCAGCAGCCCTCAGACTATGGCTGAAGCTTTCTTT. Amino acids: CASSPQTMAEAFF.

The sample holds many counts of this clonotype. This chain uses TRBV6-1 with TRBJ2-7; 8 bases are a match to TRBD1. Germline CDR1 MNHNS, CDR2 SASEGT. This CDR3 has 15 residues. The ends lost 5 bases at V and 4 bases at J; junction bases unmatched: 10. This CDR3 reads CASSQPGTGGYEQYF. In nucleotides, the CDR3 is TGTGCCAGCAGTCAACCCGGGACAGGCGGATACGAGCAGTACTTC.

The sample holds many counts of this clonotype. This chain connects TRBV6-1 to TRBJ2-7, with D unresolved. This CDR3 has 14 amino acids. Trimming shortened V by 1 base and J by 0 bases, and 7 bases separated the two germline ends. Looked up from germline, CDR1 is MNHNS and CDR2 is SASEGT. CDR3 region: CASSEGWASYEQYF. CDR3 nucleotides: TGTGCCAGCAGTGAAGGTTGGGCCTCCTACGAGCAGTACTTC.

This chain links TRBV6-1 with TRBJ2-3, with D possibly TRBD2 on 5 matching bases. This CDR3 is 14 amino acids long. The V and J ends lost 2 bases and 1 base respectively, with 7 bases between them. Germline CDR1 reads MNHNS; CDR2 reads SASEGT. The CDR3, as DNA: TGTGCCAGCAGTGAATCGAGGGGCACAGATACGCAGTATTTT. Translating gives CASSESRGTDTQYF.

The rearrangement joins TRBV10-3 to TRBJ2-7; 7 bases are shared with TRBD1. Per the germline V gene, CDR1 is ENHRY and CDR2 is SYGVKD. The CDR3 is 13 amino acids. V shed 4 bases, J shed 3 bases, and the junction held 3 bases outside the gene matches. CDR3 sequence: CAISAQGYYEQYF. CDR3 coding DNA: TGTGCCATCAGTGCACAGGGGTACTACGAGCAGTACTTC.

The chain is built from TRBV28 and TRBJ1-5; D is ambiguous. Germline CDR1 reads MDHEN; CDR2 reads SYDVKM. The CDR3 is 12 amino acids. V was clipped by 6 bases and J by 5 bases, with 8 bases between them. Here the CDR3 DNA reads TGTGCCAGCAGGGTCAGGTATCAGCCCCAGCATTTT. Translation: CASRVRYQPQHF.

This clonotype was found a few times. The rearrangement uses TRBV18 and TRBJ2-2, with D uncertain. Looked up from germline, CDR1 is KGHSH and CDR2 is LQKENI. The CDR3 has 13 residues. Trimming removed 8 bases from V and 6 bases from J, with 13 bases in between. CDR3 DNA: TGTGCCAGCCCCCGTTCCGGGTCCGGGGAGCTGTTTTTT. Protein sequence: CASPRSGSGELFF.

Only a few counts were recorded for this clonotype. The chain is built from TRBV12-3 or TRBV12-4 and TRBJ2-2; 15 bases fit TRBD2. The CDR3 has 17 amino acids. J lost 4 bases, V lost 6 bases, and 6 bases had no gene match. The CDR3 loop is CASSPGLAGGSTGELFF. The CDR3 DNA sequence: TGTGCCAGCAGCCCGGGACTAGCGGGGGGTAGCACCGGGGAGCTGTTTTTT.

The CDR3 bases are TGCAGTGCCCAACCCCCGACGGGGGGGAACACTGAAGCTTTCTTT. This translates into CSAQPPTGGNTEAFF. The genes are TRBV20-1 and TRBJ1-1; perhaps TRBD1 as D (5 bases). The ends were cut back, 6 bases at V and 1 base at J, with 18 bases in the middle. The CDR3 contains 15 residues. CDR1 is DFQATT and CDR2 is SNEGSKA in the germline V gene (reference sequence).

Ten or more counts support this clonotype. The V and J genes are TRBV7-9 and TRBJ2-3; 8 bases line up with TRBD2. CDR1 and CDR2 from the germline V gene are SEHNR and FQNEAQ (reference sequence). The CDR3 consists of 15 residues. Trimming at V came to 4 bases and at J to 2 bases, leaving 5 bases not matched to a gene. The CDR3 protein is CASSSDGGVTDTQYF. CDR3 nucleotides: TGTGCCAGCAGCTCTGACGGGGGGGTCACAGATACGCAGTATTTT. The full variable domain, completed using reference TRBV7-9 and TRBJ2-3, is DTGVSQNPRHKITKRGQNVTFRCDPISEHNRLYWYRQTLGQGPEFLTYFQNEAQLEKSRLLSDRFSAERPKGSFSTLEIQRTEQGDSAMYLCASSSDGGVTDTQYFGPGTRLTVL.

This rearrangement joins TRBV6-2 or TRBV6-3 to TRBJ1-5, with D maybe TRBD1 (5 bases). Per the germline V gene, CDR1 is MNHEY and CDR2 is SVGEGT. The CDR3 spans 16 residues. The V and J ends lost 7 bases and 2 bases respectively, with 18 bases between them. The CDR3 region has the DNA TGTGCCAGCACCCCTCGGGGGAAACTTGGCAATCAGCCCCAGCATTTT. Translation: CASTPRGKLGNQPQHF.

This clonotype was counted a few times. The V call is TRBV13, the J call TRBJ2-7, with TRBD1 matching over 8 bases. CDR1 is PRHDT and CDR2 is FYEKMQ in the germline V gene (reference sequence). J gave up 6 bases and V 5 bases, and 12 bases lay outside the gene matches. CDR3 length: 15 residues. CDR3 residues: CASSPTETGAIEQYF. Here the CDR3 DNA reads TGTGCCAGCAGCCCGACTGAGACAGGGGCAATCGAGCAGTACTTC.

V usage is TRBV5-1 and J usage is TRBJ2-7, with D maybe TRBD2 (6 bases). V dropped 5 bases and J dropped 2 bases, with 11 bases sitting between them. The CDR3 runs 13 residues. Germline CDR1 SGHRS, CDR2 YFSETQ. In nucleotides, the CDR3 is TGCGCCAGCAGGGAGGGGTATCCCTACGAGCAGTACTTC. As protein: CASREGYPYEQYF.